This entry features one T cell receptor (beta chain) sequence. Its antigen is still unknown. With 4 bases clipped from V and 5 bases from J, the junction kept 12 bases outside the gene matches. The CDR3 loop spans 15 amino acids. Germline loops: CDR1 SQVTM, CDR2 ANQGSEA. These data come from a study of tumor-infiltrating lymphocytes in primary liver carcinoma. Study-level results: Detection in all five tumor regions applied to only about 7.5-24% of top clones.

cDNA specific to TCR beta was made from roughly 500 ng of total RNA, with a constant-region primer employed for priming. Amplification in three nested multiplex PCR rounds with slightly modified ARM-PCR gave rise to TCR beta libraries. Rounds one and two of PCR, each of 9 to 11 cycles, were primed with TRBV1-TRBV30 forward primers and a C-beta reverse primer. TCRdb re-analysed the multiplex PCR reads in MiXCR, keeping a single row per CDR3 protein. Among 50,000 to 60,000 distinct CDR3 sequences, 70% to 80% were seen once, and the ten largest hold approximately 25%. From unsorted bulk tissue weighing about 20-33 mg, DNA and RNA were co-extracted. Sampling of every tumor involved five separate regions. These included the tumor centre. Each tumor sample had over 75% viable tumor cells.

The TCR was taken from a man between 35 and 55 years old with primary liver carcinoma and hepatitis B virus infection. This chain uses TRBV29-1 with TRBJ2-5; 8 nucleotides match TRBD2. Sequenced material: liver tumor tissue from sampling region 5. Subset specified: tumor region T5, tumor centre. The CDR3 DNA is TGCAGCGTTGGTGGGACTAGAAGGAGTAGGGAGACCCAGTACTTC. Translated, it gives CSVGGTRRSRETQYF.